The 8 T cell receptor beta chains listed next were all sequenced from one sample in a study of shared clonotypes between healthy human individuals. TCRdb's copy holds only in-frame clones and misses some; the assay was immunoSEQ multiplex PCR. The sample yields roughly 2.6 million clones, approximately 90% seen once. The sequencing sample was made of naive CD4+ T cells sorted from blood. Specified subset: CD45RA+ positively selected. Source of these receptors: a man aged 18 to 30 in good health.

This chain joins TRBV6-5 and TRBJ1-2; 7 bases line up with TRBD1. Germline CDR1 is MNHEY and CDR2 is SVGAGI. This CDR3 has 15 amino acids. J gave up 0 bases and V 4 bases, and 5 bases lay outside the gene matches. CDR3 DNA: TGTGCCAGCAGTTGGGGACAGCGCACTAACTATGGCTACACCTTC. Its protein is CASSWGQRTNYGYTF.

The chain's CDR3 is CASSLPRGSYEQYF. CDR3 DNA: TGTGCCAGCTCACTTCCGAGGGGCTCCTACGAGCAGTACTTC. The chain carries TRBV18 and TRBJ2-7; D could derive from TRBD1 or TRBD2 (5 bases each). Looked up from germline, CDR1 is KGHSH and CDR2 is LQKENI. Deletions cut 4 bases from V and 0 bases from J, with 10 bases between. The CDR3 is 14 residues long. Full variable domain (outside the CDR3, taken from reference TRBV18 and TRBJ2-7): NAGVMQNPRHLVRRRGQEARLRCSPMKGHSHVYWYRQLPEEGLKFMVYLQKENIIDESGMPKERFSAEFPKEGPSILRIQQVVRGDSAAYFCASSLPRGSYEQYFGPGTRLTVT.

The chain has TRBV5-6 and TRBJ2-5; 9 bases are shared with TRBD1. Germline V CDR1 and CDR2: SGHDT, YYEEEE. The CDR3 loop spans 15 amino acids. V dropped 0 bases and J dropped 5; count of bases not matched to a gene: 5. CDR3 sequence: CASSLDRGHGETQYF. In DNA form, the CDR3 reads TGTGCCAGCAGCTTGGACAGGGGGCATGGGGAGACCCAGTACTTC.

This clone showed up just once. V is TRBV7-2 and J is TRBJ2-1, with D unresolved. Germline lookup yields CDR1 SGHTA and CDR2 FQGNSA. CDR3 length: 12 residues. Trimming pared 2 bases from V and 8 bases from J, leaving 7 bases between. The CDR3 bases are TGTGCCAGCAGCTTAATGATAGATGAGCAGTTCTTC. Translating it yields CASSLMIDEQFF.

The V call is TRBV9, the J call TRBJ2-5, with 7 bases lining up with TRBD2. This CDR3 contains 16 residues. V was pared by 4 bases and J by 2 bases, with 11 bases of the junction left unmatched. The germline V gene encodes CDR1 SGDLS and CDR2 YYNGEE. The CDR3 reads CASSPGSGATQETQYF. The CDR3 DNA sequence: TGTGCCAGCAGCCCCGGGAGCGGGGCGACACAAGAGACCCAGTACTTC.

This chain connects TRBV5-5 to TRBJ1-6; D not certain. CDR1 and CDR2 from the germline V gene are SGHKS and YYEKEE (reference sequence). The CDR3 runs to 13 residues. V was pared by 2 bases and J by 8 bases, with 8 bases between. For the CDR3, the DNA is TGTGCCAGCAGCTTAATAGACGATTCACCCCTCCACTTT. Protein: CASSLIDDSPLHF. The variable domain in full, completed from reference TRBV5-5 and TRBJ1-6, reads DAGVTQSPTHLIKTRGQQVTLRCSPISGHKSVSWYQQVLGQGPQFIFQYYEKEERGRGNFPDRFSARQFPNYSSELNVNALLLGDSALYLCASSLIDDSPLHFGNGTRLTVT.

About this clone itself: The sample carries other DNA sequences with the same CDR3. The chain links TRBV6-5 to TRBJ2-7, with D perhaps matching TRBD2 (6 bases). This CDR3 contains 15 residues. Trimming took off 2 bases at V and 2 bases at J, with 13 bases between the two ends. CDR1 and CDR2 (germline): MNHEY, SVGAGI. DNA of the CDR3: TGTGCCAGCAGTTACAGAGAAGGCGGGACCTACGAGCAGTACTTC. As protein: CASSYREGGTYEQYF.

The CDR3 region has the DNA TGCGCCAGCAGGGCCGGGGGACATTCAGGGCGGGAGCAGTACTTC. Translation gives CASRAGGHSGREQYF. This chain links TRBV10-1 with TRBJ2-7; D assignment may be TRBD1 or TRBD2 (6 bases each). This CDR3 spans 15 amino acids. V shed 6 bases and J shed 7 bases, with 22 bases lying between them. CDR1 WNHNN and CDR2 SYGVQD come from the germline V gene (reference sequence).